One sample yielded the 17 T cell receptor beta chains listed below, sequenced in a study of cytomegalovirus exposure and HLA in healthy donors. The study ran its PCR with 60 Vbeta and 13 Jbeta primers. TCRdb keeps only in-frame clones here, not all; method: immunoSEQ multiplex PCR. Of 150,000 to 200,000 clones listed, about 80% were seen once; the top ten hold about 4.4%. Sequencing was performed on PBMCs. These receptors all come from a woman younger than 45 in good health and CMV-seropositive.

The chain links TRBV7-2 to TRBJ1-1; a weak D match, TRBD1 (6 bases). CDR1 and CDR2 (germline): SGHTA, FQGNSA. This CDR3 spans 16 amino acids. V was trimmed by 2 bases and J by 4 bases, leaving 17 bases between them. The chain's CDR3 is CASSLSSTGGGTEAFF. CDR3 coding DNA: TGTGCCAGCAGCTTATCTTCGACAGGCGGGGGCACTGAAGCTTTCTTT.

The chain is built from TRBV7-7 and TRBJ2-7; 8 bases are a match to TRBD1. CDR3 length equals 13 residues. V trimming: 5 bases; J trimming: 4 bases; junction bases outside the gene matches: 4. In germline, CDR1 is SSHAT, CDR2 FNYEAQ (reference sequence). As DNA, the CDR3 is TGTGCCAGCAGCCCAGGGGGCGGGTACGAGCAGTACTTC. Amino acid sequence: CASSPGGGYEQYF.

The chain is built from TRBV4-1 and TRBJ2-5; 8 positions agree with TRBD2. Losses at the gene ends were 0 bases for V and 5 bases for J; bases not matched to a gene: 14. Looked up from germline, CDR1 is MGHRA and CDR2 is YSYEKL. This CDR3 comprises 18 residues. The DNA of the CDR3 is TGCGCCAGCAGCCAAGAGGGGCCGGGACTAGTAGGACTCGAGACCCAGTACTTC. It encodes CASSQEGPGLVGLETQYF.

This clone occurred once. V gene TRBV29-1 combines with J gene TRBJ1-1; D perhaps matches TRBD1 (6 bases). The CDR3 is 12 residues long. The germline V and J ends were trimmed by 6 bases and 7 bases, with 15 bases remaining between them. Germline V lookup: CDR1 SQVTM, CDR2 ANQGSEA. The CDR3 DNA sequence: TGCAGCGTAGCAGACAGGACTCGTGAAGCTTTCTTT. Translation gives CSVADRTREAFF.

The rearrangement joins TRBV27 to TRBJ2-6; TRBD1 aligns across 8 bases. After removal of 7 bases from V and 1 base from J, the junction contained 9 bases not matched to a gene. CDR1 is MNHEY and CDR2 is SMNVEV in the germline V gene (reference sequence). The CDR3 spans 17 residues. The CDR3 nucleotides read TGTGCCAGCACCTCAAGCAGGGGGCGGTCTGGGGCCAACGTCCTGACTTTC. It codes for CASTSSRGRSGANVLTF.

The chain is built from TRBV11-3 and TRBJ1-2; unclear D gene. CDR1 is SGHNT, CDR2 YENEEA, per germline. V lost 5 bases, J lost 6 bases, and 16 bases lay in between. CDR3 size: 14 residues. CDR3 residues: CASSPRGSVDGYTF. The CDR3 region has the DNA TGTGCCAGCAGCCCCCGAGGGAGTGTGGATGGCTACACCTTC.

The V and J genes are TRBV5-1 and TRBJ2-7, with TRBD1 matching 7 bases. CDR1 SGHRS and CDR2 YFSETQ come from the germline V gene. Trimming cost V 4 bases and J 1 base; bases outside gene matches: 5. The CDR3 sequence is 14 residues long. The CDR3 region is CASSHDRVSYEQYF. The CDR3 DNA reads as TGCGCCAGCAGCCATGACAGGGTATCCTACGAGCAGTACTTC.

J is TRBJ2-3 and V is TRBV19; 8 bases map to TRBD2. This CDR3 has 15 amino acids. Germline trimming cut 6 bases from V and 0 bases from J; bases unmatched to any gene: 5. Germline V CDR1 and CDR2: LNHDA, SQIVND (reference sequence). As DNA, the CDR3 is TGTGCCAGTAGCCTCGGGAGGGGAAGCACAGATACGCAGTATTTT. Its protein is CASSLGRGSTDTQYF. The full variable domain, in which reference TRBV19 and TRBJ2-3 provide the parts outside the CDR3, is DGGITQSPKYLFRKEGQNVTLSCEQNLNHDAMYWYRQDPGQGLRLIYYSQIVNDFQKGDIAEGYSVSREKKESFPLTVTSAQKNPTAFYLCASSLGRGSTDTQYFGPGTRLTVL.

The chain recombines TRBV4-1 with TRBJ2-7; possibly TRBD1 for D (6 bases). This CDR3 region has 15 residues. Germline loops: CDR1 MGHRA, CDR2 YSYEKL. Trimming took 3 bases from V and 2 from J, leaving 14 bases between them. CDR3 amino acids: CASSHRQVDTYEQYF. CDR3 bases: TGCGCCAGCAGCCACCGACAGGTTGATACCTACGAGCAGTACTTC.

The V gene is TRBV11-2, the J gene TRBJ1-4; 7 bases fit TRBD1. V lost 3 bases and J lost 0; bases outside the gene matches: 4. The CDR3 has 16 amino acids. Germline assignment: CDR1 SGHAT and CDR2 FQNNGV. CDR3 residues: CASSFYRGATNEKLFF. The CDR3 DNA sequence: TGTGCCAGCAGCTTCTACAGGGGCGCAACTAATGAAAAACTGTTTTTT.

The J gene is TRBJ2-5, the V gene TRBV10-2, with D perhaps matching TRBD1 (6 bases). CDR3 length: 13 residues. Germline values: CDR1 WSHSY, CDR2 SAAADI. The ends were cut back, 3 bases at V and 1 base at J, with 6 bases in the middle. The CDR3 spells CASSDRGQETQYF. The CDR3 DNA follows: TGCGCCAGCAGTGACAGGGGCCAAGAGACCCAGTACTTC.

The V gene is TRBV27, the J gene TRBJ2-7; TRBD1 matches at 8 bases. Germline values: CDR1 MNHEY, CDR2 SMNVEV (reference sequence). The CDR3 runs to 13 residues. V was pared by 7 bases and J by 5 bases, with 7 bases of the junction left unmatched. The CDR3 here is CASTPGGYNEQYF. CDR3 nucleotide sequence: TGTGCCAGCACCCCAGGGGGCTACAACGAGCAGTACTTC.

The chain is built from TRBV5-6 and TRBJ1-1; 12 nucleotides agree with TRBD1. J gave up 5 bases and V 4 bases, and 12 bases lay outside the gene matches. The CDR3 contains 17 residues. Germline lookup yields CDR1 SGHDT and CDR2 YYEEEE. CDR3 bases: TGTGCCAGCAGCGCATCCGGGACAGGGGGCTGGGATACTGAAGCTTTCTTT. This codes for CASSASGTGGWDTEAFF.

The chain carries TRBV11-2 and TRBJ2-3; D remains ambiguous. V dropped 1 base and J dropped 0 bases, with 8 bases sitting between them. Germline lookup yields CDR1 SGHAT and CDR2 FQNNGV. This CDR3 region has 15 residues. The CDR3 nucleotides are TGTGCCAGCAGCTTAGCTCCCGGTAGCACAGATACGCAGTATTTT. Protein: CASSLAPGSTDTQYF.

The chain joins TRBV19 to TRBJ2-5; 11 bases are shared with TRBD1. V gave up 4 bases and J gave up 13 bases; unmatched junction bases: 11. The CDR3 is 14 residues long. Per the germline V gene, CDR1 is LNHDA and CDR2 is SQIVND (reference sequence). This CDR3 is CASSTTSRTGGSYF. In DNA form, the CDR3 reads TGTGCCAGTAGTACCACCAGTCGGACAGGGGGCTCGTACTTC. Using reference TRBV19 and TRBJ2-5 for the parts outside the CDR3, the full variable domain is DGGITQSPKYLFRKEGQNVTLSCEQNLNHDAMYWYRQDPGQGLRLIYYSQIVNDFQKGDIAEGYSVSREKKESFPLTVTSAQKNPTAFYLCASSTTSRTGGSYFGPGTRLLVL.

This chain uses TRBV30 with TRBJ1-1; D might be TRBD1 (6 bases). This CDR3 has 13 residues. V was trimmed by 0 bases and J by 1 base, leaving 6 bases between them. The germline V gene encodes CDR1 GTSNPN and CDR2 SVGIG (reference sequence). The CDR3 region has the DNA TGTGCCTGGAGTGTACAGGGGAACACTGAAGCTTTCTTT. Translated, it gives CAWSVQGNTEAFF.

This clone showed up just a few times. The CDR3 nucleotides read TGTGCCAGCAGCACCGGGACAGGCAATGAGCAGTTCTTC. The encoded protein is CASSTGTGNEQFF. This chain joins TRBV6-6 and TRBJ2-1, with TRBD1 matching 8 bases. Trimming took 6 bases from V and 6 from J; bases not matched to a gene: 4. Germline V gives CDR1 MNHNY, CDR2 SVGAGI (reference sequence). This CDR3 contains 13 residues.